A single sample is the source of the 21 T cell receptor beta chains below, sequenced in a study of patients and donors after allogeneic stem cell transplantation. TCRdb re-called the RT-PCR reads through MiXCR, storing one row per CDR3 protein. Of hundreds of thousands of distinct CDR3 sequences in the sample, 15% to 20% are singletons; the top ten hold around 6.8%. The sample comprised blood, either unsorted or a sorted T cell fraction (not recorded which). These receptors originate from a human donor who was either an allogeneic HSCT recipient or a stem cell or donor lymphocyte infusion donor (not recorded which). It is not recorded whose cells these are; they may come from a transplant donor.

The V call is TRBV14, the J call TRBJ1-3; a possible D gene is TRBD1 (6 bases). The V and J ends lost 4 bases and 0 bases respectively, with 13 bases between them. Germline V gene sequence: CDR1 SGHDN, CDR2 FVKESK. The CDR3 runs to 16 residues. DNA of the CDR3: TGTGCCAGCAGCCCCTCAGACAGGAGCTCTGGAAACACCATATATTTT. As protein: CASSPSDRSSGNTIYF.

This clonotype was counted a few times. This sequence joins TRBV6-1 and TRBJ1-1, with TRBD1 matching over 9 bases. Looked up from germline, CDR1 is MNHNS and CDR2 is SASEGT. The CDR3 covers 14 residues. V gave up 5 bases and J gave up 5 bases; unmatched junction bases: 6. CDR3 protein: CASSRTGEDTEAFF. As DNA, the CDR3 is TGTGCCAGCAGTAGGACAGGGGAAGATACTGAAGCTTTCTTT.

This clonotype was observed a handful of times. The chain joins TRBV4-1 to TRBJ2-1, with unresolved D. CDR1 is MGHRA, CDR2 YSYEKL, per germline. Trimming shortened V by 2 bases and J by 8 bases, and 19 bases separated the two germline ends. The CDR3 extends over 16 amino acids. CDR3 sequence (DNA): TGCGCCAGCAGCCAATGGGGTCTCTACCCCTGGCATGAGCAGTTCTTC. The encoded protein is CASSQWGLYPWHEQFF.

V gene TRBV6-5 combines with J gene TRBJ1-2; TRBD1 matches at 8 bases. Unmatched junction bases numbered 13, after V lost 1 base and J lost 3 bases. Germline lookup yields CDR1 MNHEY and CDR2 SVGAGI. There are 18 residues in the CDR3. CDR3 loop: CASSYYATRPTGDYGYTF. The CDR3 region has the DNA TGTGCCAGCAGTTACTACGCGACCCGACCGACAGGGGACTATGGCTACACCTTC.

In its sample, this clonotype was seen a few times. The chain joins TRBV10-3 to TRBJ2-6; 10 nucleotides line up with TRBD1. The CDR3 loop spans 17 amino acids. The junction had 9 bases not matched to a gene; V was cut back by 6 bases and J by 4 bases. Germline V gene data show CDR1 as ENHRY and CDR2 as SYGVKD. The CDR3 DNA is TGTGCCATCAGCGTGGACAGGGGGTCAACAGGGGCCAACGTCCTGACTTTC. Translation: CAISVDRGSTGANVLTF.

The table lists this clonotype with a few counts. The chain carries TRBV11-1 and TRBJ2-2; weak D call: TRBD1 (5 bases). V lost 1 base to trimming and J lost 2 bases, with 8 bases between them. CDR3 size: 15 residues. CDR1 SGHAT and CDR2 FQDESV come from the germline V gene (reference sequence). The CDR3 loop is CASSLVRGNTGELFF. The CDR3 DNA is TGTGCCAGCAGCTTAGTTAGGGGAAACACCGGGGAGCTGTTTTTT. Complete variable domain (other parts from reference TRBV11-1 and TRBJ2-2): EAEVAQSPRYKITEKSQAVAFWCDPISGHATLYWYRQILGQGPELLVQFQDESVVDDSQLPKDRFSAERLKGVDSTLKIQPAELGDSAMYLCASSLVRGNTGELFFGEGSRLTVL.

The chain carries TRBV7-9 and TRBJ1-1; no clear D gene. The V end was cut by 4 bases, the J end by 3 bases, with 15 bases between. The germline V gene has CDR1 SEHNR and CDR2 FQNEAQ (reference sequence). The CDR3 has 15 amino acids. CDR3 region: CASSSTQRVDTEAFF. The CDR3 DNA is TGTGCCAGCAGCTCCACTCAACGAGTTGACACTGAAGCTTTCTTT.

This clonotype occurred a few times. The chain couples TRBV20-1 to TRBJ2-3; tentatively, D is TRBD2 (7 bases). The CDR3 has 15 amino acids. Germline-derived CDR1 and CDR2 are DFQATT and SNEGSKA (reference sequence). Trimming pared 6 bases from V and 2 bases from J, leaving 18 bases between. CDR3 sequence reads: CSAQRGGAITDTQYF. The CDR3 coding sequence is TGCAGTGCCCAGAGAGGGGGGGCCATCACAGATACGCAGTATTTT.

This clonotype was detected ten times or more. This chain's CDR3 is CSASRGRGTEAFF. The CDR3 coding sequence is TGCAGTGCCAGCCGAGGGCGAGGGACTGAAGCTTTCTTT. The chain has TRBV20-1 and TRBJ1-1, with D uncertain. Germline loops: CDR1 DFQATT, CDR2 SNEGSKA (reference sequence). V lost 6 bases to trimming and J lost 5 bases, with 16 bases between them. This CDR3 contains 13 residues.

The V gene is TRBV4-1, the J gene TRBJ2-7; TRBD2 agrees at 7 bases. This CDR3 spans 16 amino acids. Germline lookup yields CDR1 MGHRA and CDR2 YSYEKL. After removal of 3 bases from V and 4 bases from J, the junction contained 12 bases not matched to a gene. CDR3 sequence: CASSHPLGDYKYEQYF. CDR3 bases: TGCGCCAGCAGCCACCCTCTAGGGGACTATAAATACGAGCAGTACTTC.

This clonotype was observed a few times. The rearrangement uses TRBV7-8 and TRBJ2-3, with 12 bases that match TRBD2. CDR3 length equals 18 residues. Trimming cost V 1 base and J 5 bases; bases outside gene matches: 10. Germline CDR1 reads SGHVS; CDR2 reads FQNEAQ. The CDR3 DNA reads as TGTGCCAGCAGCTTAGGCGGGACTAGCGGGTATGCGGGAGATACGCAGTATTTT. This translates into CASSLGGTSGYAGDTQYF.

This clonotype was observed a few times. The rearrangement joins TRBV6-1 to TRBJ2-3; 8 nucleotides agree with TRBD2. The CDR3 consists of 14 residues. V dropped 7 bases and J dropped 1; count of bases not matched to a gene: 4. Germline assignment: CDR1 MNHNS and CDR2 SASEGT. The CDR3 sequence: CASKRETGTDTQYF. The CDR3 DNA sequence: TGTGCCAGCAAGCGGGAGACTGGCACAGATACGCAGTATTTT.

V and J are TRBV24-1 and TRBJ2-1; tentatively, D is TRBD2 (6 bases). Trimming pared 0 bases from V and 4 bases from J, leaving 9 bases between. Germline lookup yields CDR1 KGHDR and CDR2 SFDVKD. This CDR3 is 15 amino acids long. The CDR3 here is CATSDLPRGYNEQFF. The CDR3 DNA reads as TGTGCCACCAGTGATTTGCCGCGGGGTTACAATGAGCAGTTCTTC.

This clonotype was found a few times. V is TRBV5-1 and J is TRBJ2-7; TRBD2 matches 10 bases. Germline V lookup: CDR1 SGHRS, CDR2 YFSETQ. This CDR3 spans 13 amino acids. Unmatched junction bases numbered 5, after V lost 5 bases and J lost 6 bases. CDR3 loop: CASSSSGGFEQYF. The CDR3 bases are TGCGCCAGCAGTTCTAGCGGGGGCTTCGAGCAGTACTTC.

The table lists this clonotype with a few counts. The chain uses TRBV29-1 and TRBJ1-2; D call uncertain. Trimming took off 1 base at V and 2 bases at J, with 5 bases between the two ends. Germline loops: CDR1 SQVTM, CDR2 ANQGSEA. The CDR3 spans 12 residues. The CDR3 spells CSVEATNYGYTF. For the CDR3, the DNA is TGCAGCGTTGAAGCCACAAACTATGGCTACACCTTC.

The genes are TRBV20-1 and TRBJ2-1; no clear D gene. This CDR3 is built from 13 residues. Germline V gene lookup returns CDR1 DFQATT and CDR2 SNEGSKA (reference sequence). Deletions cut 3 bases from V and 6 bases from J, with 12 bases between. The CDR3, as DNA: TGCAGTGCTAGTGATTCGGCACCCAATGAGCAGTTCTTC. This sequence encodes CSASDSAPNEQFF.

This clonotype was seen a handful of times. The chain recombines TRBV19 with TRBJ2-1, with 8 bases identical to TRBD2. Per the germline V gene, CDR1 is LNHDA and CDR2 is SQIVND (reference sequence). This CDR3 region has 14 residues. Germline trimming cut 4 bases from V and 7 bases from J; bases unmatched to any gene: 6. The chain's CDR3 is CASSTPGTRNEQFF. As DNA, the CDR3 is TGTGCCAGTAGTACCCCCGGGACTAGGAATGAGCAGTTCTTC.

The CDR3 protein is CSARGLRKGYNEQFF. CDR3 DNA sequence: TGCAGTGCTAGAGGTCTCAGGAAAGGATACAATGAGCAGTTCTTC. This chain links TRBV20-1 with TRBJ2-1; D uncertain. Trimming shortened V by 1 base and J by 4 bases, and 14 bases separated the two germline ends. Germline V gene lookup returns CDR1 DFQATT and CDR2 SNEGSKA (reference sequence). The CDR3 spans 15 residues.

CDR3 sequence (DNA): TGTGCCAGCAGCGGGACAGTCCCCAACGAGCAGTACTTC. Protein sequence: CASSGTVPNEQYF. The rearrangement uses TRBV28 and TRBJ2-7, with 7 bases fitting TRBD1. The CDR3 length is 13 residues. Trimming removed 6 bases from V and 5 bases from J; junction bases left unmatched: 7. Germline-derived CDR1 and CDR2 are MDHEN and SYDVKM.

There are many counts of this clonotype. This sequence joins TRBV12-3 or TRBV12-4 and TRBJ1-2; D gene unclear. The CDR3 is made up of 13 amino acids. The ends were cut back, 3 bases at V and 4 bases at J, with 9 bases in the middle. The CDR3 DNA reads TGTGCCAGCAGTTTCTTCACAAGCTATGGCTACACCTTC. Protein product: CASSFFTSYGYTF.

In its sample, this clonotype was seen a few times. J is TRBJ1-1 and V is TRBV20-1; no clear D. Trimming took 3 bases from V and 6 from J, leaving 20 bases between them. From germline, CDR1 is DFQATT and CDR2 SNEGSKA (reference sequence). This CDR3 is built from 15 residues. CDR3 amino acids: CSARETLQFNAEAFF. DNA of the CDR3: TGCAGTGCTAGGGAGACACTACAATTTAACGCTGAAGCTTTCTTT.